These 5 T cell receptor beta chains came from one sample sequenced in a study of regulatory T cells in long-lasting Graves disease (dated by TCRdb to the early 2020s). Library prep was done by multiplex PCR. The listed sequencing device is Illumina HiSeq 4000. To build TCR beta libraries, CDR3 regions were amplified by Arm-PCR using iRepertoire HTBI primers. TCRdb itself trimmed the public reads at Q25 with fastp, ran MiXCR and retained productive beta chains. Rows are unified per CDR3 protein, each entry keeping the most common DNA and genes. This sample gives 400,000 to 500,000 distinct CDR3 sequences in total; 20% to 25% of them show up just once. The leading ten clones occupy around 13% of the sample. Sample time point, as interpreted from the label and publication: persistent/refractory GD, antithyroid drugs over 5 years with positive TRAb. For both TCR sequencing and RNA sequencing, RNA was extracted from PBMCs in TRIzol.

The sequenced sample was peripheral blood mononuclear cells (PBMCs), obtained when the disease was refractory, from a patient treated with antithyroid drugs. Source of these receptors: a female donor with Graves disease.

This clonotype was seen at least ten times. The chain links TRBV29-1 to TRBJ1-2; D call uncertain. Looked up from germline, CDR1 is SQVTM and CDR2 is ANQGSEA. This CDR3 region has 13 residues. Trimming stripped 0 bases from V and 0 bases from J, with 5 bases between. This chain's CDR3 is CSVEDGANYGYTF. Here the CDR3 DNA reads TGCAGCGTTGAAGACGGAGCTAACTATGGCTACACCTTC.

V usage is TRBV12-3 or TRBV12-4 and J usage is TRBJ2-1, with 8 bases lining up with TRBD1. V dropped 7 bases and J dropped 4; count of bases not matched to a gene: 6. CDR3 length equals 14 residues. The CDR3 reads CASTPTGAYNEQFF. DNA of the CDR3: TGTGCCAGCACTCCGACAGGGGCTTACAATGAGCAGTTCTTC.

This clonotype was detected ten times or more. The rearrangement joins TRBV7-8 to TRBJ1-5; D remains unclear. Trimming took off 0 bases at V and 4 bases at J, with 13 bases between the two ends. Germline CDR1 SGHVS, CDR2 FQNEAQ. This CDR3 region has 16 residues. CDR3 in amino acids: CASSLARPLKNQPQHF. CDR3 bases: TGTGCCAGCAGCTTAGCAAGACCGTTGAAGAATCAGCCCCAGCATTTT.

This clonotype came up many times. The CDR3 protein is CASSQDRGYEQFF. CDR3 bases: TGTGCCAGCAGCCAGGACAGGGGATATGAGCAGTTCTTC. The chain uses TRBV28 and TRBJ2-1, with 9 bases matching TRBD1. Germline V gene sequence: CDR1 MDHEN, CDR2 SYDVKM. The junction had 5 bases not matched to a gene; V was cut back by 6 bases and J by 8 bases. The CDR3 length is 13 residues.

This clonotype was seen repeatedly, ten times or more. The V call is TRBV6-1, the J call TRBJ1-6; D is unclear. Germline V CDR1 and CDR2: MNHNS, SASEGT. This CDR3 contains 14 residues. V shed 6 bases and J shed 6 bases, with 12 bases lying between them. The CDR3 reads CASRAGSLNSPLHF. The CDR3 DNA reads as TGTGCCAGCAGGGCCGGGAGTCTTAATTCACCCCTCCACTTT.